This TCR beta chain originates from a study of identical twins. This clonotype showed up just a few times. TCRdb itself ran the 5' RACE reads through MiXCR, one entry per CDR3 protein. This table has about 470,000 distinct CDR3 sequences, about 24% appearing once. The sample also formed part of further work on T cells expressing NK-cell markers.

Input material: CD4+ T cells sorted from blood. This receptor was taken from a woman under 30 in good health.

The CDR3 sequence is CASSGGTRVVMGANVLTF. In DNA form, the CDR3 reads TGTGCCAGCAGTGGCGGGACTCGGGTCGTTATGGGGGCCAACGTCCTGACTTTC. The rearrangement uses TRBV6-1 and TRBJ2-6; D may be TRBD2 (6 bases). V dropped 4 bases and J dropped 4 bases, with 20 bases sitting between them. Germline V CDR1 and CDR2: MNHNS, SASEGT. This CDR3 region has 18 residues.